This passage covers 27 T cell receptor beta chains from one sample sequenced in a study of blood T cells in healthy people across ages. Then a second PCR, running about 6 to 12 cycles, was carried out with a sample-barcoded 5' primer and a J-beta primer mix. TCRdb analysed the 5' RACE reads with MiXCR anew, one entry per CDR3 protein. Among about 590,000 distinct CDR3 sequences listed, around 31% were seen once. Sequences were obtained from blood. The receptor set was obtained from a woman at least 80 years old in good health.

In its sample, this clonotype was seen a few times. The rearrangement joins TRBV4-3 to TRBJ2-3; unclear D gene. From germline, CDR1 is LGHNA and CDR2 YSLEER. The CDR3 loop spans 15 amino acids. V shed 0 bases and J shed 0 bases, with 7 bases lying between them. Here the CDR3 reads CASSQEGASTDTQYF. The CDR3, as DNA: TGCGCCAGCAGCCAAGAAGGTGCCAGCACAGATACGCAGTATTTT.

This clonotype was seen at least ten times. This chain joins TRBV28 and TRBJ2-4; 8 bases match TRBD2. Unmatched junction bases numbered 8, after V lost 6 bases and J lost 7 bases. CDR1 and CDR2 from the germline V gene are MDHEN and SYDVKM. The CDR3 is made up of 14 amino acids. The CDR3 region has the DNA TGTGCCAGCAGCCTCGGGACTAGTCCTAACATTCAGTACTTC. Its translation: CASSLGTSPNIQYF.

This clonotype was seen repeatedly, ten times or more. The chain uses TRBV4-3 and TRBJ2-1; a weak D match, TRBD2 (6 bases). The germline V gene encodes CDR1 LGHNA and CDR2 YSLEER. With 4 bases removed from V and 0 bases from J, the gap between germline ends came to 13 bases. The CDR3 spans 16 residues. The CDR3 nucleotides read TGCGCCAGCAGCCCCATAGCGGACCTCTCCTACAATGAGCAGTTCTTC. Residues: CASSPIADLSYNEQFF.

This clonotype came up many times. The J gene is TRBJ2-3, the V gene TRBV7-9; the D gene is possibly TRBD2 (7 bases). The CDR3 loop spans 12 amino acids. The V end was cut by 5 bases, the J end by 14 bases, with 17 bases between. CDR1 and CDR2 (germline): SEHNR, FQNEAQ (reference sequence). The CDR3: CASSPWGGSVYF. The CDR3 bases are TGTGCCAGCAGCCCCTGGGGGGGCAGTGTGTATTTT.

Regarding this clonotype: A much larger clone differs by one base, so this may be a read error. For the CDR3, the DNA is TGTGCCAGCAGCCAATTAGCGGGGGCCTACAATGAGCAGTACTTC. Translation gives CASSQLAGAYNEQYF. The rearrangement uses TRBV4-2 and TRBJ2-7; 9 nucleotides match TRBD2. Trimming took 2 bases from V and 7 from J; bases not matched to a gene: 9. The germline V gene has CDR1 LGHNA and CDR2 YNFKEQ. The CDR3 covers 15 residues.

This clonotype was counted only a few times. The chain combines TRBV4-1 with TRBJ1-1; a possible D gene is TRBD1 (5 bases). V was pared by 2 bases and J by 11 bases, with 18 bases between. Germline V lookup: CDR1 MGHRA, CDR2 YSYEKL. The length of the CDR3 is 14 residues. CDR3 sequence (DNA): TGCGCCAGCAGCCAACTTGGAGGGGCCCCTCAGGCTTTCTTT. Amino acid sequence: CASSQLGGAPQAFF.

The CDR3, as DNA: TGCGCCAGCAGCCCCCGGGGGAAAGAGGCAGGGGGCAGAGGTGAGCAGTTCTTC. This codes for CASSPRGKEAGGRGEQFF. The chain combines TRBV4-1 with TRBJ2-1; 8 positions match TRBD1. There are 18 residues in the CDR3. Trimming removed 4 bases from V and 9 bases from J; junction bases left unmatched: 20. The germline gives CDR1 MGHRA, CDR2 YSYEKL.

A few counts support this clonotype. This rearrangement joins TRBV18 to TRBJ1-1, with TRBD1 as a possible D gene (6 bases). The V gene's germline CDR1 is KGHSH and CDR2 LQKENI. The CDR3 is made up of 14 amino acids. Trimming pared 5 bases from V and 5 bases from J, leaving 15 bases between. The CDR3 DNA sequence: TGTGCCAGCTCAACTGGGGGGCGGGGGACTGAAGCTTTCTTT. Translated: CASSTGGRGTEAFF.

The chain is built from TRBV5-1 and TRBJ2-1; the D gene is possibly TRBD1 (6 bases). With 4 bases removed from V and 6 bases from J, the gap between germline ends came to 17 bases. Per the germline V gene, CDR1 is SGHRS and CDR2 is YFSETQ. The CDR3 extends over 15 amino acids. CDR3 protein: CASSLGKTGSNEQFF. Written as DNA, the CDR3 is TGCGCCAGCAGCCTGGGCAAAACAGGGAGCAATGAGCAGTTCTTC. Together with reference TRBV5-1 and TRBJ2-1, the CDR3 gives the full variable domain: KAGVTQTPRYLIKTRGQQVTLSCSPISGHRSVSWYQQTPGQGLQFLFEYFSETQRNKGNFPGRFSGRQFSNSRSEMNVSTLELGDSALYLCASSLGKTGSNEQFFGPGTRLTVL.

Concerning this clonotype itself: Possible read error: a much larger clone is one base away. The V gene is TRBV30, the J gene TRBJ2-3; D not resolved. The ends were cut back, 0 bases at V and 6 bases at J, with 13 bases in the middle. The CDR3 extends over 14 amino acids. Germline V CDR1 and CDR2: GTSNPN, SVGIG (reference sequence). CDR3 DNA sequence: TGTGCCTGGAGTGTAGACCCCAAGACCGATACGCAGTATTTT. This codes for CAWSVDPKTDTQYF.

Turning to this clonotype: A much bigger clone sits one base away, suggesting this may be a read error. The V call is TRBV30, the J call TRBJ2-7; D is perhaps TRBD1 or TRBD2 (6 bases each). The germline gives CDR1 GTSNPN, CDR2 SVGIG (reference sequence). The germline V and J ends were trimmed by 1 base and 5 bases, with 15 bases remaining between them. The CDR3 length is 14 residues. CDR3: CAWSGIEGGNEQYF. The DNA for the CDR3 is TGTGCCTGGAGTGGGATCGAAGGGGGGAACGAGCAGTACTTC.

This clonotype was seen ten or more times. V usage is TRBV4-1 and J usage is TRBJ2-5; 13 bases agree with TRBD2. V gave up 1 base and J gave up 5 bases; unmatched junction bases: 4. Germline V lookup: CDR1 MGHRA, CDR2 YSYEKL. CDR3 length: 16 amino acids. Here the CDR3 reads CASSQGGLAGRETQYF. The CDR3 nucleotides are TGCGCCAGCAGCCAAGGGGGACTAGCGGGGAGGGAGACCCAGTACTTC.

The chain carries TRBV25-1 and TRBJ2-1; TRBD1 aligns across 10 bases. Germline V gives CDR1 MGHDK, CDR2 SYGVNS. Unmatched junction bases numbered 13, after V lost 8 bases and J lost 6 bases. This CDR3 has 16 amino acids. The CDR3 nucleotides read TGTGCCAGCTCAGAGCCGGGACAGGGGTTGGGCAATGAGCAGTTCTTC. This sequence encodes CASSEPGQGLGNEQFF.

This clonotype was detected a few times. This chain joins TRBV20-1 and TRBJ1-1; D might be TRBD1 (5 bases). Germline CDR1 DFQATT, CDR2 SNEGSKA (reference sequence). Trimming left V 5 bases short and J 5 bases short, with 9 bases between. The CDR3 is made up of 11 amino acids. DNA of the CDR3: TGCAGTGCTTCTAGACAGACTGAAGCTTTCTTT. It translates to CSASRQTEAFF.

This clonotype was seen more than once but under ten times. The J gene is TRBJ1-1, the V gene TRBV2, with 8 bases aligning to TRBD1. The CDR3 has 13 residues. The V gene end was trimmed by 7 bases and the J gene end by 2 bases; junction bases not matched to a gene: 3. Germline values: CDR1 SNHLY, CDR2 FYNNEI. CDR3 sequence: CASKGTGNTEAFF. The DNA of the CDR3 is TGTGCCAGCAAGGGGACAGGCAACACTGAAGCTTTCTTT.

V and J are TRBV12-3 or TRBV12-4 and TRBJ1-5; no firm D call. Trimming left V 11 bases short and J 0 bases short, with 14 bases between. The CDR3 totals 14 residues. CDR3 sequence (DNA): TGTGCCTCCCTCAGGACGAATAGCAATCAGCCCCAGCATTTT. Translating it yields CASLRTNSNQPQHF.

The CDR3: CASSIKGATEAFF. For the CDR3, the DNA is TGTGCCAGTAGCATCAAGGGGGCTACTGAAGCTTTCTTT. V and J are TRBV19 and TRBJ1-1; TRBD1 aligns across 7 bases. With V trimmed by 6 bases and J by 5 bases, 6 bases remained unmatched. This CDR3 region has 13 residues. CDR1 LNHDA and CDR2 SQIVND come from the germline V gene (reference sequence).

The chain links TRBV19 to TRBJ2-7; D gene unclear. The CDR3 runs 13 residues. Germline V gene sequence: CDR1 LNHDA, CDR2 SQIVND (reference sequence). V was trimmed by 7 bases and J by 0 bases, leaving 10 bases between them. The CDR3 sequence is CASTGRSSYEQYF. CDR3 in DNA: TGTGCCAGTACGGGCAGGTCCTCCTACGAGCAGTACTTC.

At least ten counts were recorded for this clonotype. J is TRBJ2-7 and V is TRBV15; 9 bases fit TRBD2. Germline V gives CDR1 LNHNV, CDR2 YYDKDF (reference sequence). The CDR3 has 17 amino acids. V was clipped by 5 bases and J by 0 bases; unmatched bases: 11. CDR3 coding DNA: TGTGCCACCAGCGGAACCCCTAGCGGGGCCCCCTCCTACGAGCAGTACTTC. Amino acid sequence: CATSGTPSGAPSYEQYF.

This clonotype was seen ten or more times. This rearrangement joins TRBV18 to TRBJ2-5; tentative D call: TRBD1 (6 bases). With 3 bases removed from V and 2 bases from J, the gap between germline ends came to 13 bases. The CDR3 has 15 amino acids. Germline V gene data show CDR1 as KGHSH and CDR2 as LQKENI. The DNA for the CDR3 is TGTGCCAGCTCACCGGGGGCAGGCGCACAAGAGACCCAGTACTTC. Its translation: CASSPGAGAQETQYF.

This clonotype was seen many times. The chain employs TRBV6-1 and TRBJ2-5; 8 nucleotides line up with TRBD1. CDR3 length equals 15 residues. The trim removed 6 bases at V and 0 bases at J, leaving 6 bases unmatched. Germline CDR1 and CDR2: MNHNS and SASEGT. CDR3 region: CASSAGGGNQETQYF. DNA of the CDR3: TGTGCCAGCAGCGCAGGGGGCGGGAACCAAGAGACCCAGTACTTC.

This clonotype came up many times. V and J are TRBV4-3 and TRBJ2-2, with D perhaps TRBD1 or TRBD2 (6 bases each). V lost 0 bases and J lost 3, with 11 bases in between. Germline loops: CDR1 LGHNA, CDR2 YSLEER. The CDR3 has 16 residues. CDR3 nucleotides: TGCGCCAGCAGCCAAGAGGGGGGCACTTACACCGGGGAGCTGTTTTTT. Its protein is CASSQEGGTYTGELFF.

At least ten counts were recorded for this clonotype. The chain couples TRBV20-1 to TRBJ1-1; the D gene is possibly TRBD1 (6 bases). Germline-derived CDR1 and CDR2 are DFQATT and SNEGSKA (reference sequence). The CDR3 is made up of 14 amino acids. Trimming took off 1 base at V and 1 base at J, with 10 bases between the two ends. This chain's CDR3 is CSARVGRGNTEAFF. The CDR3 bases are TGCAGTGCTAGAGTAGGCAGGGGGAACACTGAAGCTTTCTTT.

This chain links TRBV7-2 with TRBJ2-1; the match to TRBD2 covers 9 bases. Germline values: CDR1 SGHTA, CDR2 FQGNSA. V trimming: 2 bases; J trimming: 12 bases; junction bases outside the gene matches: 14. The CDR3 covers 16 residues. CDR3 bases: TGTGCCAGCAGCTTACAGGCGGGAGGGAACACAGATACGCAGTTCTTC. This translates into CASSLQAGGNTDTQFF.

This clonotype has ten or more counts. The chain uses TRBV5-1 and TRBJ1-1, with D unresolved. Germline CDR1 SGHRS, CDR2 YFSETQ. The CDR3 is 14 residues long. The ends were cut back, 4 bases at V and 1 base at J, with 11 bases in the middle. The CDR3 DNA is TGCGCCAGCAGCGAAAGGGCAAAGAACACTGAAGCTTTCTTT. Translating gives CASSERAKNTEAFF.

Ten or more counts support this clonotype. The J gene is TRBJ2-1, the V gene TRBV6-5; tentatively, D is TRBD2 (7 bases). CDR3 length: 14 residues. Per germline, CDR1 MNHEY and CDR2 SVGAGI. V shed 2 bases and J shed 8 bases, with 13 bases lying between them. The DNA for the CDR3 is TGTGCCAGCAGTTACGGCGGGGGCTCCTATGAGCAGTTCTTC. Residues: CASSYGGGSYEQFF.

This clonotype has ten or more counts. The chain employs TRBV4-1 and TRBJ2-1; possible D gene TRBD2, 6 bases. The CDR3 sequence is 14 residues long. Deletions cut 4 bases from V and 8 bases from J, with 15 bases between. Per the germline V gene, CDR1 is MGHRA and CDR2 is YSYEKL. CDR3 residues: CASSLFTSWDEQFF. DNA for the CDR3: TGCGCCAGCAGCCTATTCACTAGCTGGGATGAGCAGTTCTTC.